Presented here are 28 T cell receptor beta chains from one specimen sequenced in a study of blood T cell repertoires in COVID-19. The protocol was immunoSEQ multiplex PCR, while the TCRdb copy is restricted to in-frame clones and leaves out a portion. In the table there are about 530,000 clones, approximately 88% of which are singletons. The source material was peripheral blood. These TCRs come from a woman between 50 and 59 years old with COVID-19, enrolled during active disease.

This clone was found once. The rearrangement links TRBV6-5 to TRBJ2-7; 7 bases fit TRBD2. Germline loops: CDR1 MNHEY, CDR2 SVGAGI. Trimming at V came to 6 bases and at J to 1 base, leaving 6 bases not matched to a gene. The CDR3 extends over 14 amino acids. The CDR3 loop reads CASRPLAESYEQYF. In DNA form, the CDR3 reads TGTGCCAGCAGGCCCCTAGCGGAATCCTACGAGCAGTACTTC.

This chain links TRBV15 with TRBJ2-1; 7 bases fit TRBD1. CDR3 size: 16 residues. V shed 0 bases, J shed 4 bases, and the junction held 6 bases outside the gene matches. Germline V gives CDR1 LNHNV, CDR2 YYDKDF (reference sequence). CDR3 loop: CATSRDDGQAYNEQFF. The CDR3 bases are TGTGCCACCAGCAGAGATGACGGACAGGCTTACAATGAGCAGTTCTTC.

The chain's CDR3 is CASSFSPTGGRDEQYF. DNA of the CDR3: TGCGCCAGCAGCTTTTCGCCGACAGGGGGCCGCGACGAGCAGTACTTC. The rearrangement uses TRBV5-1 and TRBJ2-7, with 10 bases that match TRBD1. V lost 2 bases to trimming and J lost 5 bases; unmatched junction nucleotides: 10. CDR3 size: 16 residues. Germline-derived CDR1 and CDR2 are SGHRS and YFSETQ.

Concerning this clone itself: Other DNA sequences of this sample code for an identical CDR3. The CDR3 nucleotides are TGTGCCAGCAGTTTAGGCCAGGGGATCTATGGCTACACCTTC. Protein: CASSLGQGIYGYTF. The rearrangement joins TRBV28 to TRBJ1-2, with a possible D match to TRBD1 (6 bases). This CDR3 has 14 residues. V lost 2 bases, J lost 4 bases, and 11 bases lay in between. Germline values: CDR1 MDHEN, CDR2 SYDVKM.

V gene TRBV30 combines with J gene TRBJ1-1; D might be TRBD1 (6 bases). The CDR3 contains 14 residues. V lost 1 base and J 4 bases, leaving 13 bases between the germline ends. Germline CDR1 GTSNPN, CDR2 SVGIG (reference sequence). CDR3 residues: CAWSAGHLGTEAFF. CDR3 in DNA: TGTGCCTGGAGTGCGGGACACCTCGGCACTGAAGCTTTCTTT.

The chain combines TRBV5-1 with TRBJ1-2, with TRBD1 matching 8 bases. The V gene end was trimmed by 2 bases and the J gene end by 2 bases; junction bases not matched to a gene: 8. Per the germline V gene, CDR1 is SGHRS and CDR2 is YFSETQ. The CDR3 spans 16 residues. CDR3 DNA sequence: TGCGCCAGCAGCTTATTATCCGGGACAGGAAACTATGGCTACACCTTC. Translated: CASSLLSGTGNYGYTF.

This chain links TRBV7-9 with TRBJ2-7; 9 nucleotides agree with TRBD1. The CDR3 is 17 residues long. The germline V gene encodes CDR1 SEHNR and CDR2 FQNEAQ (reference sequence). J gave up 0 bases and V 7 bases, and 13 bases lay outside the gene matches. This CDR3 reads CASTRPGTGTVSYEQYF. CDR3 sequence (DNA): TGTGCCAGCACCCGTCCCGGGACAGGGACGGTCTCCTACGAGCAGTACTTC.

The rearrangement links TRBV13 to TRBJ2-6; D perhaps matches TRBD1 (6 bases). Germline V lookup: CDR1 PRHDT, CDR2 FYEKMQ (reference sequence). The V gene lost 6 bases and the J gene lost 0 bases, with 9 bases spanning the gap. CDR3 length equals 15 residues. The CDR3 is CASREGGSGANVLTF. CDR3 coding DNA: TGTGCCAGCAGGGAAGGGGGCTCTGGGGCCAACGTCCTGACTTTC.

In this sample, this clone turned up once. The chain couples TRBV27 to TRBJ2-7, with 7 bases matching TRBD1. Germline CDR1 is MNHEY and CDR2 is SMNVEV (reference sequence). CDR3 length: 14 amino acids. J lost 7 bases, V lost 3 bases, and 9 bases had no gene match. The CDR3 is CASSFRGSAGEQYF. The CDR3 DNA reads TGTGCCAGCAGTTTCAGGGGGTCCGCCGGGGAGCAGTACTTC.

The V and J genes are TRBV19 and TRBJ2-3, with TRBD1 as a possible D gene (6 bases). CDR1 is LNHDA, CDR2 SQIVND, per germline (reference sequence). CDR3 length equals 14 residues. V lost 6 bases to trimming and J lost 6 bases, with 16 bases between them. The DNA for the CDR3 is TGTGCCAGTAGAGGGTGGGGAAGGGGGGATACGCAGTATTTT. This codes for CASRGWGRGDTQYF.

The chain links TRBV2 to TRBJ1-5; D is ambiguous. Per germline, CDR1 SNHLY and CDR2 FYNNEI. V was pared by 7 bases and J by 7 bases, with 11 bases between. The CDR3 is made up of 12 amino acids. The CDR3 sequence: CASTGELQPQHF. The CDR3 coding sequence is TGTGCCAGCACTGGGGAGTTACAGCCCCAGCATTTT.

V gene TRBV21-1 combines with J gene TRBJ2-5; the table's D call of TRBD2 was not tested on the DNA. TRBV21-1 is deemed a pseudogene. This CDR3 has 18 residues. Here the CDR3 DNA reads TGTGCCAGCAGCTCCTTAATCCTAGCGAGCCTAGGACGAGAGACCCAGTACTTC. It encodes CASSSLILASLGRETQYF.

Only one count was recorded for this clone. The identical CDR3 is also encoded by other nucleotide sequences in the sample. The chain is built from TRBV9 and TRBJ1-1; the match to TRBD1 covers 11 bases. Germline CDR1 SGDLS, CDR2 YYNGEE. Trimming took 4 bases from V and 4 from J; bases not matched to a gene: 6. The CDR3 runs 15 residues. The CDR3 DNA sequence: TGTGCCAGCAGCTCATCCGGGACAGGGGGCACTGAAGCTTTCTTT. Its translation is CASSSSGTGGTEAFF.

Notes on this clone: Other nucleotide sequences from this sample produce the same CDR3. The chain joins TRBV6-5 to TRBJ1-1; TRBD1 agrees at 8 bases. Germline lookup yields CDR1 MNHEY and CDR2 SVGAGI. This CDR3 is 14 amino acids long. The J segment lost 1 base and the V segment lost 7 bases, leaving 5 bases of the junction unmatched. The CDR3 region has the DNA TGTGCCAGCATTCTAGACAGGGGGAACACTGAAGCTTTCTTT. Translating it yields CASILDRGNTEAFF.

The chain recombines TRBV5-5 with TRBJ2-3, with D possibly TRBD1 on 5 matching bases. Germline CDR1 and CDR2: SGHKS and YYEKEE (reference sequence). This CDR3 is 14 amino acids long. V lost 2 bases and J 6 bases, leaving 13 bases between the germline ends. The CDR3 loop reads CASSFDRASDTQYF. CDR3 DNA sequence: TGTGCCAGCAGCTTTGACAGAGCGAGCGATACGCAGTATTTT.

The J gene is TRBJ1-3, the V gene TRBV4-1; D unresolved. Trimming took 0 bases from V and 0 from J, leaving 15 bases between them. Germline CDR1 and CDR2: MGHRA and YSYEKL. The CDR3 is made up of 18 amino acids. CDR3 loop: CASSQDKLLPSSGNTIYF. The CDR3 nucleotides read TGCGCCAGCAGCCAAGATAAATTACTGCCCTCCTCTGGAAACACCATATATTTT.

The gene calls are TRBV29-1 and TRBJ2-7; D is unresolved. There are 13 residues in the CDR3. Germline V gene lookup returns CDR1 SQVTM and CDR2 ANQGSEA. Between the trimmed V and J ends, which lost 0 bases and 2 bases, there was a span of 8 bases. The CDR3 DNA is TGCAGCGTTGAAGATAAATTTACCTACGAGCAGTACTTC. Its translation is CSVEDKFTYEQYF.

The chain carries TRBV4-1 and TRBJ1-2; 8 bases line up with TRBD1. The CDR3 contains 14 residues. Germline V gene data show CDR1 as MGHRA and CDR2 as YSYEKL. The V and J ends lost 5 bases and 4 bases, in that order; junction bases with no gene match: 6. CDR3 amino acids: CASSAGQGGYGYTF. CDR3 nucleotides: TGCGCCAGCAGCGCAGGACAGGGAGGCTATGGCTACACCTTC.

This rearrangement joins TRBV4-2 to TRBJ1-2; D is unresolved. V gave up 2 bases and J gave up 8 bases, with 6 bases separating them. The germline gives CDR1 LGHNA, CDR2 YNFKEQ. CDR3 length: 11 residues. CDR3 bases: TGTGCCAGCAGCCAAAGCGGAGGCTACACCTTC. This codes for CASSQSGGYTF.

J is TRBJ2-3 and V is TRBV18, with 8 positions matching TRBD1. The CDR3 consists of 14 residues. V gave up 5 bases and J gave up 6 bases; unmatched junction bases: 7. Germline CDR1 KGHSH, CDR2 LQKENI. CDR3 loop: CASSYGQGLDTQYF. In DNA form, the CDR3 reads TGTGCCAGCTCATATGGACAGGGATTGGATACGCAGTATTTT. The variable domain in full, completed from reference TRBV18 and TRBJ2-3, reads NAGVMQNPRHLVRRRGQEARLRCSPMKGHSHVYWYRQLPEEGLKFMVYLQKENIIDESGMPKERFSAEFPKEGPSILRIQQVVRGDSAAYFCASSYGQGLDTQYFGPGTRLTVL.

The chain joins TRBV11-3 to TRBJ2-3; 9 positions match TRBD1. The CDR3 has 15 residues. Losses at the gene ends were 5 bases for V and 1 base for J; bases not matched to a gene: 4. Germline V CDR1 and CDR2: SGHNT, YENEEA. The chain's CDR3 is CASSKGQGRTDTQYF. DNA of the CDR3: TGTGCCAGCAGCAAAGGACAGGGGCGCACAGATACGCAGTATTTT.

The genes are TRBV5-6 and TRBJ1-5; tentatively, D is TRBD1 (5 bases). The ends were cut back, 0 bases at V and 6 bases at J, with 10 bases in the middle. This CDR3 has 14 residues. Germline values: CDR1 SGHDT, CDR2 YYEEEE. The CDR3 is CASSLARASQPQHF. The CDR3 DNA reads as TGTGCCAGCAGCTTGGCCAGGGCTAGTCAGCCCCAGCATTTT.

The V gene is TRBV4-1, the J gene TRBJ1-5; 7 bases align to TRBD1. This CDR3 is built from 17 residues. The V and J ends lost 1 base and 2 bases, in that order; junction bases with no gene match: 8. The germline V gene has CDR1 MGHRA and CDR2 YSYEKL. The CDR3 protein is CASSQASLGTGNQPQHF. In DNA form, the CDR3 reads TGCGCCAGCAGCCAAGCCTCCTTGGGGACAGGCAATCAGCCCCAGCATTTT.

V and J are TRBV5-6 and TRBJ2-7; weak D call: TRBD1 (5 bases). CDR3 length: 12 amino acids. CDR1 is SGHDT, CDR2 YYEEEE, per germline. Between the trimmed V and J ends, which lost 0 bases and 4 bases, there was a span of 5 bases. CDR3 region: CASSLEGYEQYF. CDR3 nucleotides: TGTGCCAGCAGCTTGGAGGGGTACGAGCAGTACTTC.

The chain uses TRBV5-1 and TRBJ1-6; 8 bases line up with TRBD1. This CDR3 has 14 residues. V was clipped by 4 bases and J by 14 bases; unmatched bases: 11. The germline gives CDR1 SGHRS, CDR2 YFSETQ. In DNA, the CDR3 is TGCGCCAGCAGCCTGGACAGGGCCCCTAGGACCCTCCACTTT. It translates to CASSLDRAPRTLHF.

Notes on this clone: Within the sample, other DNA sequences also encode this same CDR3. The V call is TRBV3-1 (or the pseudogene TRBV3-2), the J call TRBJ1-5, with a weak D call TRBD1 (5 bases). Germline V CDR1 and CDR2: LGHDT, YNNKEL (reference sequence). This CDR3 is built from 13 residues. Trimming took 0 bases from V and 6 from J, leaving 6 bases between them. The CDR3 region is CASSQDQGQPQHF. In nucleotides, the CDR3 is TGTGCCAGCAGCCAAGATCAGGGTCAGCCCCAGCATTTT.

This chain links TRBV2 with TRBJ2-1; D uncertain. Germline V lookup: CDR1 SNHLY, CDR2 FYNNEI. V lost 1 base and J 8 bases, leaving 6 bases between the germline ends. This CDR3 region has 12 residues. The chain's CDR3 is CASSEGGDEQFF. The CDR3 nucleotides read TGTGCCAGCAGTGAAGGAGGTGATGAGCAGTTCTTC.

The rearrangement uses TRBV7-8 and TRBJ1-2; TRBD1 is a possible D gene (5 bases). V was trimmed by 4 bases and J by 4 bases, leaving 10 bases between them. Per the germline V gene, CDR1 is SGHVS and CDR2 is FQNEAQ. The CDR3 is made up of 13 amino acids. DNA of the CDR3: TGTGCCAGCAGCTCGGGGAGGGGCTATGGCTACACCTTC. Its protein product is CASSSGRGYGYTF.